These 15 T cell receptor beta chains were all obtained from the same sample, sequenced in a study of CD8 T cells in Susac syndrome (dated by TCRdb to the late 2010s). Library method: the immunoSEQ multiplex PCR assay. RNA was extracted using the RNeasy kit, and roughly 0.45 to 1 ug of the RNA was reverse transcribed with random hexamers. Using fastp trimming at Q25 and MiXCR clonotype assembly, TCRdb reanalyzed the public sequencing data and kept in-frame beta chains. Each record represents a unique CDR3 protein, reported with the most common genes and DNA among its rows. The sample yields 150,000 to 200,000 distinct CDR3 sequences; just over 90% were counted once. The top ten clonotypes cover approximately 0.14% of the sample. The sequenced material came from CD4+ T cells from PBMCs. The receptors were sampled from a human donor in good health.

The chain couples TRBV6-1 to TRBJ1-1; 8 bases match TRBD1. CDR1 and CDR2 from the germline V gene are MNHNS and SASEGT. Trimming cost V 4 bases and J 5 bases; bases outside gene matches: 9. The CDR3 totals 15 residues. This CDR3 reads CASSARQGFGTEAFF. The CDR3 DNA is TGTGCCAGCAGTGCCCGACAGGGGTTCGGAACTGAAGCTTTCTTT.

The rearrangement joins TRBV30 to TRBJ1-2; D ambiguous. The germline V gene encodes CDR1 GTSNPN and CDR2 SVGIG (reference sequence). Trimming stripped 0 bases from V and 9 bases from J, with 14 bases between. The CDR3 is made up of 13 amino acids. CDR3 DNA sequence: TGTGCCTGGAGTGTACGCACTTATACGAGCTACACCTTC. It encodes CAWSVRTYTSYTF.

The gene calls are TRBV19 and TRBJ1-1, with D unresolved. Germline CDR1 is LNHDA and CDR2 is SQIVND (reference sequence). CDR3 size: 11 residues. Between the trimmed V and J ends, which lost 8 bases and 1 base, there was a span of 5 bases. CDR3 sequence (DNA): TGTGCCAGTTTTGGGAACACTGAAGCTTTCTTT. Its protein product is CASFGNTEAFF.

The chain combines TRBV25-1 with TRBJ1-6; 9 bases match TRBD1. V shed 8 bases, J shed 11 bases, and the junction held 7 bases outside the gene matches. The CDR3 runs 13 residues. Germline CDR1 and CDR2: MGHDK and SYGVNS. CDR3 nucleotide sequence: TGTGCCAGCGGGGGACAGGGAAGGACACCCCTCCACTTT. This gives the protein CASGGQGRTPLHF.

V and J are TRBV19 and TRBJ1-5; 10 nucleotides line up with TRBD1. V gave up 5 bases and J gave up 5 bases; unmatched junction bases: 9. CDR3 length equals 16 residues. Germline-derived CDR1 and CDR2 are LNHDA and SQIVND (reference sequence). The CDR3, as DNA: TGTGCCAGTAGTGTCGACAGGGGGCGAGGGGATCAGCCCCAGCATTTT. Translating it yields CASSVDRGRGDQPQHF. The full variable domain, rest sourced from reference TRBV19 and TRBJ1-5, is DGGITQSPKYLFRKEGQNVTLSCEQNLNHDAMYWYRQDPGQGLRLIYYSQIVNDFQKGDIAEGYSVSREKKESFPLTVTSAQKNPTAFYLCASSVDRGRGDQPQHFGDGTRLSIL.

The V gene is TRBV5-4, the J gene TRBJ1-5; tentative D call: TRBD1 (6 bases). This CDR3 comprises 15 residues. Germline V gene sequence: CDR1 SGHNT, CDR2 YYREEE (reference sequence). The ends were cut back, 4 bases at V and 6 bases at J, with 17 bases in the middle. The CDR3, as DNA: TGTGCCAGCAGCCTGGGACAAACAGTCGGTCAGCCCCAGCATTTT. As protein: CASSLGQTVGQPQHF.

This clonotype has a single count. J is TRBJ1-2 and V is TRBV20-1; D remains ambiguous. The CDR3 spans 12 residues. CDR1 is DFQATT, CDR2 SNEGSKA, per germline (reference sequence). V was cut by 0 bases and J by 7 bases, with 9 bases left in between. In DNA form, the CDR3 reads TGCAGTGCTAGAGATTTGGTAACTGGCTACACCTTC. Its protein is CSARDLVTGYTF.

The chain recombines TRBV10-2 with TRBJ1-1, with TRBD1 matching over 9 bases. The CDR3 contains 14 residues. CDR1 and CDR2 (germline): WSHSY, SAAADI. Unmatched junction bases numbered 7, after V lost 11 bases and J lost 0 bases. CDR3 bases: TGCGCCTCGGGGACAGGGCTCATGAACACTGAAGCTTTCTTT. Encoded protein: CASGTGLMNTEAFF.

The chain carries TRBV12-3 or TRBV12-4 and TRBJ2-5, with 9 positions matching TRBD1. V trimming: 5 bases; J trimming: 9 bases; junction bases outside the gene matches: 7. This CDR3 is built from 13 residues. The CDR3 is CASSHRGRQPQYF. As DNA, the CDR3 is TGTGCCAGCAGTCACAGGGGGCGTCAGCCCCAGTACTTC.

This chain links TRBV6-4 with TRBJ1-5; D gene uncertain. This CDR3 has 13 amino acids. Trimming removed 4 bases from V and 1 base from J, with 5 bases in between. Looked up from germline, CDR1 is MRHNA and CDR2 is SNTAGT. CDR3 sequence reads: CASSVGSNQPQHF. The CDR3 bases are TGTGCCAGCAGTGTCGGGAGCAATCAGCCCCAGCATTTT.

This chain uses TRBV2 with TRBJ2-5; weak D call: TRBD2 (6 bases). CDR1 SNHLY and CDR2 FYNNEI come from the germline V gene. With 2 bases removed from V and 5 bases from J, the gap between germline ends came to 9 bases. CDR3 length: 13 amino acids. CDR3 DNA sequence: TGTGCCAGCAGTGAAATCACTAGCGAGACCCAGTACTTC. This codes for CASSEITSETQYF.

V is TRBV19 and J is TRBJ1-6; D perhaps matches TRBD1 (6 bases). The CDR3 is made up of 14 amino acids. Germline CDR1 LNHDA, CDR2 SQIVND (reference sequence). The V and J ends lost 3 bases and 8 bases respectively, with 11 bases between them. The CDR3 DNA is TGTGCCAGTAGTATCTTGACAGGTTATTCACCCCTCCACTTT. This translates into CASSILTGYSPLHF.

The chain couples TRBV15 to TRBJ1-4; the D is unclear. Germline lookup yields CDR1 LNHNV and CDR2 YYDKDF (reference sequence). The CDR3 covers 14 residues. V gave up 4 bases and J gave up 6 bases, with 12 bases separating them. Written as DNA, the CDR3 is TGTGCCACCAGCACAAGGGCGAGTCATGAAAAACTGTTTTTT. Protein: CATSTRASHEKLFF.

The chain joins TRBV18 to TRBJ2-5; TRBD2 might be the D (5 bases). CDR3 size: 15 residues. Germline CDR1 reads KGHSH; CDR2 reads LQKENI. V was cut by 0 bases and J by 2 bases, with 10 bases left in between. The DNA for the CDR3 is TGTGCCAGCTCACCACCGGAGGCTAGACAAGAGACCCAGTACTTC. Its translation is CASSPPEARQETQYF.

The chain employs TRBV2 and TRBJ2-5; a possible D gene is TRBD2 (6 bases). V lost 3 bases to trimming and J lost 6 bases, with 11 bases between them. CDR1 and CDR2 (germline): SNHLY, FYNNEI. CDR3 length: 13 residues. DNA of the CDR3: TGTGCCAGCAGTGATCCCCTAGCGAAGACCCAGTACTTC. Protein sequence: CASSDPLAKTQYF.